This passage covers 18 T cell receptor beta chains from one sample sequenced in a study of T cells in Graves' hyperthyroidism and ophthalmopathy. Amplified regions were TCR beta CDR3 sequences from RNA transcripts. The TCR CDR3 first-round RT-PCR relied on the HTBI primer set. TCRdb reprocessed the multiplex PCR reads via MiXCR and lists one record per CDR3 protein. The profile shows some 690,000 distinct CDR3 sequences, roughly a sixth of them singletons. The sample comprised blood. The receptors derive from a man over 45 with Graves' hyperthyroidism.

On this clonotype: Just one base apart from a much larger clone, this may be a read error. This chain joins TRBV7-2 and TRBJ2-3; maybe TRBD1 (5 bases). The J call may be incorrect, as the DNA end agrees better with TRBJ1-5. The length of the CDR3 is 23 residues. Germline V lookup: CDR1 SGHTA, CDR2 FQGNSA. The DNA for the CDR3 is TGTGCCAGCAGTCTTTTTATCCCGGATGGGACTAGCGGGAGGGCCTATAGCACAGATACGCAGCATTTT. Encoded protein: CASSLFIPDGTSGRAYSTDTQHF.

The table lists this clonotype with many counts. The chain has TRBV5-1 and TRBJ1-4; tentative D call: TRBD1 (6 bases). Germline lookup yields CDR1 SGHRS and CDR2 YFSETQ. The CDR3 has 14 amino acids. The V gene lost 4 bases and the J gene lost 8 bases, with 15 bases spanning the gap. The CDR3 DNA is TGCGCCAGCAGCCCCGGACAGCAGGAGGAAAAACTGTTTTTT. Protein product: CASSPGQQEEKLFF.

This clonotype was counted ten times or more. This sequence joins TRBV19 and TRBJ2-7; D unclear. This CDR3 is built from 14 residues. With 3 bases removed from V and 2 bases from J, the gap between germline ends came to 11 bases. Looked up from germline, CDR1 is LNHDA and CDR2 is SQIVND (reference sequence). The DNA of the CDR3 is TGTGCCAGTAGTATTAGTGGGCCAACCTACGAGCAGTACTTC. This gives the protein CASSISGPTYEQYF.

In regard to this clonotype: At one boundary the junction diverges from the germline segment, which might be a read error. The J gene is TRBJ2-7, the V gene TRBV3-1; a possible D gene is TRBD1 (5 bases). CDR3 length: 16 residues. The germline gives CDR1 LGHDT, CDR2 YNNKEL (reference sequence). CDR3 DNA sequence: TGTGCCAGCAGCCAAGAGGGGCAGGGAACCTCCTGCGAGCAGTACTTC. Protein product: CASSQEGQGTSCEQYF.

This clonotype has at least ten counts. The CDR3 is CATRLGGMSNEQFF. In DNA, the CDR3 is TGCGCCACCCGGCTAGGCGGGATGAGCAATGAGCAGTTCTTC. The genes are TRBV5-1 and TRBJ2-1, with TRBD2 as a possible D gene (6 bases). The V end lost 9 bases, the J end lost 6 bases, and 19 bases lay between the germline ends. CDR3 length equals 14 residues. Germline V gene data show CDR1 as SGHRS and CDR2 as YFSETQ.

The chain carries TRBV7-9 and TRBJ2-1, with D perhaps TRBD1 (5 bases). Per the germline V gene, CDR1 is SEHNR and CDR2 is FQNEAQ (reference sequence). Trimming pared 5 bases from V and 8 bases from J, leaving 16 bases between. This CDR3 has 14 residues. The CDR3 loop is CASSPSVQADEQFF. The CDR3, as DNA: TGTGCCAGCAGCCCCAGTGTACAGGCCGATGAGCAGTTCTTC.

On this clonotype: A much larger clone is a single base away; this may be a read error. This chain uses TRBV27 with TRBJ2-2; perhaps D is TRBD1 or TRBD2 (5 bases each). This CDR3 contains 13 residues. CDR1 and CDR2 (germline): MNHEY, SMNVEV (reference sequence). The CDR3 loop is CAGGPTNTGALFF. CDR3 nucleotides: TGTGCCGGCGGACCGACGAACACCGGGGCGCTGTTTTTT.

This clonotype was seen repeatedly, ten times or more. The chain uses TRBV28 and TRBJ2-2; perhaps TRBD2 as D (5 bases). Trimming removed 7 bases at V and 2 bases at J, with 17 bases between. Germline V gene data show CDR1 as MDHEN and CDR2 as SYDVKM. There are 16 residues in the CDR3. CDR3 nucleotide sequence: TGTGCCAGCACCTCGGGGAGCCCCGCCAACACCGGGGAGCTGTTTTTT. Residues: CASTSGSPANTGELFF.

This clonotype has a handful of counts. The chain joins TRBV30 to TRBJ2-2; 7 nucleotides match TRBD1. This CDR3 is 12 amino acids long. The germline gives CDR1 GTSNPN, CDR2 SVGIG (reference sequence). The V segment lost 4 bases and the J segment 4 bases; nucleotides outside the gene matches: 0. In nucleotides, the CDR3 is TGTGCCTGGAACAGGGGCACCGGGGAGCTGTTTTTT. Encoded protein: CAWNRGTGELFF.

The gene calls are TRBV18 and TRBJ2-3, with 8 bases that match TRBD1. CDR1 KGHSH and CDR2 LQKENI come from the germline V gene. V lost 4 bases and J lost 4; bases outside the gene matches: 7. The CDR3 spans 15 residues. In nucleotides, the CDR3 is TGTGCCAGCTCACGGGGACAGGAACCTGCAGATACGCAGTATTTT. It specifies CASSRGQEPADTQYF.

This clonotype has ten or more counts. The chain joins TRBV19 to TRBJ1-5; the D gene is possibly TRBD1 (5 bases). Between the trimmed V and J ends, which lost 8 bases and 6 bases, there was a span of 14 bases. CDR1 is LNHDA, CDR2 SQIVND, per germline (reference sequence). This CDR3 spans 13 amino acids. The CDR3 is CASAPGVRQPQHF. As DNA, the CDR3 is TGTGCCAGTGCACCGGGGGTGCGTCAGCCCCAGCATTTT. The full variable domain, completed using reference TRBV19 and TRBJ1-5, is DGGITQSPKYLFRKEGQNVTLSCEQNLNHDAMYWYRQDPGQGLRLIYYSQIVNDFQKGDIAEGYSVSREKKESFPLTVTSAQKNPTAFYLCASAPGVRQPQHFGDGTRLSIL.

The J gene is TRBJ2-7, the V gene TRBV5-4; the match to TRBD2 covers 13 bases. V was clipped by 2 bases and J by 2 bases; unmatched bases: 4. Germline V gene data show CDR1 as SGHNT and CDR2 as YYREEE (reference sequence). CDR3 length: 16 residues. The CDR3 protein is CASSFKGLAGTYEQYF. DNA of the CDR3: TGTGCCAGCAGCTTTAAGGGACTAGCGGGAACCTACGAGCAGTACTTC.

V gene TRBV6-1 combines with J gene TRBJ1-1, with a weak D call TRBD1 (5 bases). The CDR3 consists of 12 residues. Per the germline V gene, CDR1 is MNHNS and CDR2 is SASEGT. Between the trimmed V and J ends, which lost 3 bases and 8 bases, there was a span of 10 bases. The CDR3 loop reads CASSDGTPEAFF. The CDR3 nucleotides are TGTGCCAGCAGTGACGGGACGCCAGAAGCTTTCTTT.

This clonotype showed up just a few times. The chain combines TRBV11-2 with TRBJ2-7, with D uncertain. CDR3 length equals 17 residues. V shed 2 bases and J shed 0 bases, with 17 bases lying between them. Germline assignment: CDR1 SGHAT and CDR2 FQNNGV. This CDR3 is CASSLNPPSPYSYEQYF. The CDR3 DNA follows: TGTGCCAGCAGCTTAAATCCCCCCAGCCCCTACTCCTACGAGCAGTACTTC.

The table lists this clonotype with many counts. The rearrangement joins TRBV12-3 or TRBV12-4 to TRBJ1-1; D gene ambiguous. The CDR3 is made up of 15 amino acids. V dropped 3 bases and J dropped 6 bases, with 17 bases sitting between them. The CDR3 region is CASSFVLAGSAEAFF. The CDR3 nucleotides are TGTGCCAGCAGTTTTGTTCTGGCGGGCAGCGCTGAAGCTTTCTTT.

This clonotype was seen a few times. CDR3 bases: TGTGCCAGCAGCTCGATCGGGACTAGCGTCCAAGAGACCCAGTACTTC. This encodes CASSSIGTSVQETQYF. The chain couples TRBV7-9 to TRBJ2-5, with 10 bases matching TRBD2. From germline, CDR1 is SEHNR and CDR2 FQNEAQ (reference sequence). V lost 4 bases, J lost 1 base, and 6 bases stayed unmatched. CDR3 length equals 16 residues.

The table lists this clonotype with a few counts. The chain has TRBV4-1 and TRBJ1-5, with D hard to call. With 0 bases removed from V and 0 bases from J, the gap between germline ends came to 12 bases. The CDR3 runs 17 residues. The germline V gene has CDR1 MGHRA and CDR2 YSYEKL. CDR3 protein: CASSQEMAQVSNQPQHF. As DNA, the CDR3 is TGCGCCAGCAGCCAAGAAATGGCCCAGGTTAGCAATCAGCCCCAGCATTTT.

This clonotype was seen ten or more times. CDR3 in DNA: TGTGCCAGCAGCGCCGTATTGGGGCTGAGGGATACGCAGTATTTT. This gives the protein CASSAVLGLRDTQYF. The chain links TRBV7-9 to TRBJ2-3; D perhaps matches TRBD1 (5 bases). The V and J ends lost 5 bases and 6 bases respectively, with 18 bases between them. CDR3 length: 15 residues. Germline V gives CDR1 SEHNR, CDR2 FQNEAQ (reference sequence). The entire variable domain, with the rest obtained from reference TRBV7-9 and TRBJ2-3, is as follows: DTGVSQNPRHKITKRGQNVTFRCDPISEHNRLYWYRQTLGQGPEFLTYFQNEAQLEKSRLLSDRFSAERPKGSFSTLEIQRTEQGDSAMYLCASSAVLGLRDTQYFGPGTRLTVL.